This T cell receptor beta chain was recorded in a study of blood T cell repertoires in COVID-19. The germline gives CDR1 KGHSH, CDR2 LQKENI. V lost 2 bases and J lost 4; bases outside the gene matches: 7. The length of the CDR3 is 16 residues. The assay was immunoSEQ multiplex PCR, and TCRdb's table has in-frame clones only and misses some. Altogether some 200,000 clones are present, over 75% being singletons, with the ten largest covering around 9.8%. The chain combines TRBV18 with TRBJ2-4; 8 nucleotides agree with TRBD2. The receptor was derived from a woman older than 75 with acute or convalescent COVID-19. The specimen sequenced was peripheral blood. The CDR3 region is CASSPAGGEFKNIQYF. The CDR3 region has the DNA TGTGCCAGCTCACCAGCGGGGGGAGAATTTAAAAACATTCAGTACTTC.